This T cell receptor beta chain was sequenced in a study of control samples from healthy donors and cancer patients. Repertoires were generated with immunoSEQ multiplex PCR, while TCRdb's copy carries only in-frame clones and drops some. The repertoire has 150,000 to 200,000 clones, 90% to 95% of them found once; the top ten carry roughly 1.5%. The CDR3 is 14 residues long. In germline, CDR1 is MNHNS, CDR2 SASEGT. V was trimmed by 3 bases and J by 3 bases, leaving 11 bases between them. The chain links TRBV6-1 to TRBJ1-1; possibly TRBD1 for D (5 bases). The source of this sequence is a young man in good health. The sequenced material came from blood. The CDR3 coding sequence is TGTGCCAGCAGTGAGTACGGGGCCTACACTGAAGCTTTCTTT. This codes for CASSEYGAYTEAFF.